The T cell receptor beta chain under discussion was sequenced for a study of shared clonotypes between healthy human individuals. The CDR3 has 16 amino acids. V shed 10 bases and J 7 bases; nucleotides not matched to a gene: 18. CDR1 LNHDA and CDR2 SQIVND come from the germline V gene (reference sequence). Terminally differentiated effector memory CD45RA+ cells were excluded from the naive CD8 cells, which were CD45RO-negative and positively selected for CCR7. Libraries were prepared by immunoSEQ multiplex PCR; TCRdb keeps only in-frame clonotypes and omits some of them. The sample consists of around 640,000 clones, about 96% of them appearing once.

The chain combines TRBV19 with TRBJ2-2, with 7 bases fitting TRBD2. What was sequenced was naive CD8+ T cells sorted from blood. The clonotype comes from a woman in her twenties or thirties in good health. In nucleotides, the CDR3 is TGTGCCACACGAAATGATGGGGGAGGGCCGATCGGGGAGCTGTTTTTT. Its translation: CATRNDGGGPIGELFF. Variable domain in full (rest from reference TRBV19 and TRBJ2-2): DGGITQSPKYLFRKEGQNVTLSCEQNLNHDAMYWYRQDPGQGLRLIYYSQIVNDFQKGDIAEGYSVSREKKESFPLTVTSAQKNPTAFYLCATRNDGGGPIGELFFGEGSRLTVL.